These 9 T cell receptor beta chains originate from one sample sequenced in a study of T cell responses to AZD1222 COVID-19 vaccine. Assay: immunoSEQ multiplex PCR; the TCRdb copy retains only in-frame clones and omits some. The sample records about 97,000 clones, around 84% being singletons. The source material was peripheral blood, sampled on day 0 of AZD1222 vaccination. The receptors here all came from an adult in good health.

The chain carries TRBV9 and TRBJ2-1; D may be TRBD1 (6 bases). Trimming shortened V by 4 bases and J by 1 base, and 12 bases separated the two germline ends. The germline V gene has CDR1 SGDLS and CDR2 YYNGEE. The CDR3 consists of 15 residues. For the CDR3, the DNA is TGTGCCAGCAGCAACAGGGAAGGTTCCTACAATGAGCAGTTCTTC. This sequence encodes CASSNREGSYNEQFF. The full variable domain, rest sourced from reference TRBV9 and TRBJ2-1, is DSGVTQTPKHLITATGQRVTLRCSPRSGDLSVYWYQQSLDQGLQFLIQYYNGEERAKGNILERFSAQQFPDLHSELNLSSLELGDSALYFCASSNREGSYNEQFFGPGTRLTVL.

This chain links TRBV28 with TRBJ2-7; D is possibly TRBD1 (5 bases). CDR1 is MDHEN and CDR2 is SYDVKM in the germline V gene. The CDR3 is made up of 12 amino acids. The V and J ends lost 6 bases and 3 bases respectively, with 9 bases between them. CDR3 amino acids: CASRRRGYEQYF. CDR3 in DNA: TGTGCCAGCAGACGAAGGGGCTACGAGCAGTACTTC.

The chain has TRBV6-5 and TRBJ2-2; no firm D call. CDR3 length: 13 amino acids. Trimming removed 2 bases from V and 7 bases from J, with 8 bases in between. Germline CDR1 MNHEY, CDR2 SVGAGI. The CDR3 bases are TGTGCCAGCAGTTACGGGAATAGCGGGGAGCTGTTTTTT. It codes for CASSYGNSGELFF.

In this sample, this clone turned up many times. The genes are TRBV27 and TRBJ2-3; the D is unclear. Germline-derived CDR1 and CDR2 are MNHEY and SMNVEV (reference sequence). CDR3 length: 14 residues. Trimming stripped 4 bases from V and 1 base from J, with 9 bases between. The DNA for the CDR3 is TGTGCCAGCAGTTCCCCAAAACGCACAGATACGCAGTATTTT. Encoded protein: CASSSPKRTDTQYF.

V and J are TRBV6-5 and TRBJ2-1; 10 bases are shared with TRBD2. Unmatched junction bases numbered 6, after V lost 6 bases and J lost 7 bases. CDR1 and CDR2 (germline): MNHEY, SVGAGI. The CDR3 extends over 14 amino acids. The CDR3, as DNA: TGTGCCAGCAGCTATAGCGGGAGGAGGAATGAGCAGTTCTTC. As protein: CASSYSGRRNEQFF.

J is TRBJ1-1 and V is TRBV30; no reliable D call. There are 13 residues in the CDR3. CDR1 is GTSNPN and CDR2 is SVGIG in the germline V gene (reference sequence). Trimming took 4 bases from V and 7 from J, leaving 16 bases between them. CDR3 loop: CAWNLRWQLEAFF. Written as DNA, the CDR3 is TGTGCCTGGAATTTGAGGTGGCAGCTTGAAGCTTTCTTT.

This clone was counted only a few times. The V and J genes are TRBV9 and TRBJ2-7, with D possibly TRBD1 on 6 matching bases. Trimming removed 0 bases at V and 6 bases at J, with 13 bases between. Germline CDR1 SGDLS, CDR2 YYNGEE. The CDR3 consists of 14 residues. Here the CDR3 reads CASSVDGNRVEQYF. CDR3 bases: TGTGCCAGCAGCGTAGATGGCAACAGGGTCGAGCAGTACTTC.

The V and J genes are TRBV27 and TRBJ1-5; 9 positions agree with TRBD1. Trimming removed 6 bases from V and 6 bases from J; junction bases left unmatched: 9. The CDR3 length is 15 residues. CDR1 and CDR2 from the germline V gene are MNHEY and SMNVEV (reference sequence). CDR3 in amino acids: CASRLGTGKGQPQHF. The CDR3 DNA reads TGTGCCAGCAGATTGGGGACAGGGAAGGGTCAGCCCCAGCATTTT.

CDR3: CASSQISVSEAFF. The CDR3 DNA follows: TGTGCCAGCAGCCAAATCTCCGTGAGTGAAGCTTTCTTT. This chain connects TRBV3-1 (or the pseudogene TRBV3-2) to TRBJ1-1; no firm D call. Germline CDR1 reads LGHDT; CDR2 reads YNNKEL (reference sequence). The CDR3 loop spans 13 amino acids. Trimming took off 2 bases at V and 7 bases at J, with 11 bases between the two ends.